This is a list of T cell receptor beta chains from one sample in a study of blood T cell repertoires in COVID-19. Generated by immunoSEQ multiplex PCR, the TCRdb table keeps only in-frame clones and is missing some. The sample yields tens of thousands of clones, roughly 89% seen once. Specimen: peripheral blood. Receptors originate from a man between 60 and 75 years old with COVID-19, enrolled during active disease. The CDR3 runs from the conserved cysteine through the conserved F or W. A D gene is named only where the DNA matches it firmly. Where a row states a size, it is once, few, many or the class of an expanded clone; other rows omit it.

d_gene	abundance	v_gene	j_gene	CDR3nt	CDR3aa
-	-	TRBV12-3/TRBV12-4	TRBJ2-1	TGTGCCAGCAGTTTAAGCGTAAATGAGCAGTTCTTC	CASSLSVNEQFF
-	-	TRBV30	TRBJ1-1	TGTGCCTGGGGCGCAGATGAGGCTGAAGCTTTCTTT	CAWGADEAEAFF
TRBD2	-	TRBV18	TRBJ2-7	TGTGCCAGCTCCCCCCTAGCGGGAGATTGGAACGAGCAGTACTTC	CASSPLAGDWNEQYF
-	-	TRBV19	TRBJ2-5	TGTGCCAGTAGTATCGGTACGGACCAAGAGACCCAGTACTTC	CASSIGTDQETQYF
TRBD2	-	TRBV18	TRBJ2-7	TGTGCCAGCTCACCACCCGGACTAGCGGGTTCCTACGAGCAGTACTTC	CASSPPGLAGSYEQYF
-	-	TRBV19	TRBJ2-3	TGTGCCAGTAGTATCGGACAGACAAGCACAGATACGCAGTATTTT	CASSIGQTSTDTQYF
-	-	TRBV9	TRBJ1-2	TGTGCCAGCACACGCGGGTCGGAAAGGGTCTATGGCTACACCTTC	CASTRGSERVYGYTF
-	-	TRBV24-1	TRBJ2-2	TGTGCCACCATCCATCCGGGGACCGGGGAGCTGTTTTTT	CATIHPGTGELFF
-	once	TRBV11-3	TRBJ2-3	TGTGCCAGCAGCCCGAGGACAGAAGCAGATACGCAGTATTTT	CASSPRTEADTQYF
-	-	TRBV4-2	TRBJ2-7	TGTGCCAGCAGCCAAACCCGGGACTCCCATTCCTACGAGCAGTACTTC	CASSQTRDSHSYEQYF
TRBD2	-	TRBV5-4	TRBJ2-1	TGTGCCAGCAGCTCCGGGACTAGCGGGAGGGGAACCTACAATGAGCAGTTCTTC	CASSSGTSGRGTYNEQFF
TRBD2	once	TRBV28	TRBJ2-2	TGTGCCAGCAGGACCGGACTAGCGGGAGTCACCGGGGAGCTGTTTTTT	CASRTGLAGVTGELFF
-	-	TRBV2	TRBJ2-7	TGTGCCAGCCCGCGGGACTTACCGGCCTACGAGCAGTACTTC	CASPRDLPAYEQYF
-	-	TRBV11-3	TRBJ2-3	TGTGCCAGCAGCCGACAGTCCGGGGGACATACGCAGTATTTT	CASSRQSGGHTQYF
-	-	TRBV28	TRBJ1-6	TGTGCCAGCAGTCCCCCCTACAGGGTACCGAATTCACCCCTCCACTTT	CASSPPYRVPNSPLHF
-	-	TRBV9	TRBJ2-7	TGTGCCAGCAGCGTAGGGCGGGAGCAGTACTTC	CASSVGREQYF
-	-	TRBV18	TRBJ2-5	TGTGCCAGCTCTGGGAGGGGGGAGACCCAGTACTTC	CASSGRGETQYF
TRBD2	-	TRBV7-2	TRBJ2-1	TGTGCCAGCAGCTTAGATGGGACTAGCGGGCACAATGAGCAGTTCTTC	CASSLDGTSGHNEQFF
TRBD2	-	TRBV3-1/TRBV3-2	TRBJ2-1	TGTGCCAGCAGCCCCCGGCTAGCGGACAATGAGCAGTTCTTC	CASSPRLADNEQFF
TRBD1	-	TRBV9	TRBJ1-1	TGTGCCAGCAGCACATCGACAGGGATGAACACTGAAGCTTTCTTT	CASSTSTGMNTEAFF
-	-	TRBV18	TRBJ2-3	TGTGCCAGCTCACCGGGAGAGGGATCCCTCCTTGGTGCGCAGTATTTT	CASSPGEGSLLGAQYF
-	once	TRBV7-9	TRBJ1-2	TGTGCCAGCAGCTTAGATCTCGACGGGTATGGCTACACCTTC	CASSLDLDGYGYTF
TRBD1	-	TRBV18	TRBJ1-5	TGTGCCAGCTCATCGAATACAGGGGAGAACCAGCCCCAGCATTTT	CASSSNTGENQPQHF
TRBD1	-	TRBV27	TRBJ1-1	TGTGCCAGCAGGCAGACAGGGCTGAACACTGAAGCTTTCTTT	CASRQTGLNTEAFF
TRBD1	-	TRBV30	TRBJ1-1	TGTGCCTGGAGTACCGGACAGGCAGGGACTGAAGCTTTCTTT	CAWSTGQAGTEAFF
TRBD1	-	TRBV6-1	TRBJ1-5	TGTGCCAGCAGTGAAACAGGGGTTCAGCCCCAGCATTTT	CASSETGVQPQHF
-	-	TRBV7-9	TRBJ2-7	TGTGCCAGCAGCTTAGCGGGGGGCGAGCAGTACTTC	CASSLAGGEQYF
TRBD2	-	TRBV18	TRBJ2-1	TGTGCCAGCTCACCATTCAAGCGGGGGGACAATGAGCAGTTCTTC	CASSPFKRGDNEQFF
-	-	TRBV5-1	TRBJ1-2	TGCGCCAGCAGCTCCTACCGGGACAATGGCTACACCTTC	CASSSYRDNGYTF
TRBD1	-	TRBV19	TRBJ1-1	TGTGCCAGTAGTTCCCGGGACAGGAACACTGAAGCTTTCTTT	CASSSRDRNTEAFF
-	-	TRBV27	TRBJ2-7	TGTGCCAGCAGCCGGATAGGTCCGGCAGGGTCAAGCTACGAGCAGTACTTC	CASSRIGPAGSSYEQYF
-	-	TRBV2	TRBJ2-2	TGTGCCAGCAGTGAAAGAGTGAACACCGGGGAGCTGTTTTTT	CASSERVNTGELFF
TRBD1	-	TRBV6-5	TRBJ2-7	TGTGCCAGCAGTTACCAAACGACAGGGGGCTACGAGCAGTACTTC	CASSYQTTGGYEQYF
-	-	TRBV18	TRBJ1-1	TGTGCCAGCTCAACCGGGACTGAAGCTTTCTTT	CASSTGTEAFF
TRBD2	-	TRBV24-1	TRBJ2-3	TGTGCCACCAGTGATCCCGGGGAGGGGTATCCAGATACGCAGTATTTT	CATSDPGEGYPDTQYF
TRBD1	-	TRBV7-2	TRBJ2-7	TGTGCCAGCAGCCGGGACAGGGGGTTTTACGAGCAGTACTTC	CASSRDRGFYEQYF
-	-	TRBV29-1	TRBJ1-1	TGCAGCGTTGGGTCTGCCTACCTGAACACTGAAGCTTTCTTT	CSVGSAYLNTEAFF
TRBD1	-	TRBV19	TRBJ1-5	TGTGCCACCCCAAGGGAGGGACAGGGGGCTCAGCCCCAGCATTTT	CATPREGQGAQPQHF
TRBD1	-	TRBV6-5	TRBJ1-5	TGTGCCAGCGGGCAGGGGGGCAATCAGCCCCAGCATTTT	CASGQGGNQPQHF
-	-	TRBV6-5	TRBJ2-7	TGTGCCAGCAGTAGGGACTTATCCTACGAGCAGTACTTC	CASSRDLSYEQYF
TRBD2	-	TRBV18	TRBJ2-3	TGTGCCAGCTCAACCCAGGGACTAGCGGGAGAGGGGTTCCTTCCCACAGATACGCAGTATTTT	CASSTQGLAGEGFLPTDTQYF
TRBD2	-	TRBV5-6	TRBJ2-7	TGTGCCAGCAGCTGGACTAGCGGAGACTACGAGCAGTACTTC	CASSWTSGDYEQYF
-	few	TRBV6-5	TRBJ1-1	TGTGCCAGCAGTTACGTTCAGGACACTGAAGCTTTCTTT	CASSYVQDTEAFF
-	once	TRBV3-1/TRBV3-2	TRBJ1-3	TGTGCCAGCAGCAGCGGGGACACCATATATTTT	CASSSGDTIYF
-	-	TRBV5-1	TRBJ1-3	TGCGCCAGCAGCTCGTTGGGAGGCCGCTCTGGAAACACCATATATTTT	CASSSLGGRSGNTIYF
TRBD1	-	TRBV19	TRBJ2-1	TGTGCCAGTAGTTCCCGACAGGGGACTTACAATGAGCAGTTCTTC	CASSSRQGTYNEQFF
-	-	TRBV11-3	TRBJ2-4	TGTGCCAGCAGCCCCGCCGGGGGTGAAAGGGAAAACATTCAGTACTTC	CASSPAGGERENIQYF
TRBD2	-	TRBV6-1	TRBJ2-5	TGTGCCAGCAGTGAAGCTTCGGGCGGGAGCGGTGAGACCCAGTACTTC	CASSEASGGSGETQYF